What follows describes a single T cell receptor beta chain. The antigen this receptor binds is unknown. One base away there is no much larger clone; base qualities are not given. This sample is drawn from a study of blood T cell repertoires in COVID-19 (dated by TCRdb to 2020 to 2022). Some background on the complete study: The collaborator samples originated in the United States, Italy and Spain and spanned the acute and convalescent phases of COVID-19. The material from the prospective study consisted of cDNA or gDNA derived from T cells, B-cell-depleted T cells, or PBMCs. The dataset comprised deeply sampled blood TCRbeta repertoires from subjects exposed to, actively infected with, or recovered from COVID-19. The repertoires were released in a freely available public database intended as a resource for research on the immune response to SARS-CoV-2. Samples came from the ongoing ImmuneRACE study (first 160 participants) plus 1,254 subjects from 6 global collaborators. Sample metadata almost always included a de-identified subject ID, COVID-19 status, age in years and sex. Where available, HLA class I and class II types were obtained from metadata supplied by the sample provider rather than from assay-based typing.

The full study reports these points: How much clinical and demographic metadata was included differed by source and by participant, and the metadata was provided uncurated.

The cysteine opens and the phenylalanine closes a CDR3 of 12 amino acids. This entry keeps only the CDR3 DNA: 36 bases, framed from base 1. Per the germline V gene, SGDLS is the CDR1 and YYNGEE is the CDR2. V lost 4 bases and J lost 10 bases; the stretch between them is 9 bases long. The immunoSEQ Assay, a bias-controlled multiplex PCR, was used to amplify TCRbeta CDR3 regions from genomic DNA. The source study handled its data this way. The number of nucleated cells in each sample was estimated by amplification of reference gene primers within the assay. To quantify the absolute abundance of each unique TCRbeta CDR3 rearrangement, sequence reads were collapsed and filtered. For each sample, productive Simpson clonality was calculated by taking the square root of Simpson's diversity index across productive rearrangements. TCRdb took this table from immuneACCESS and kept in-frame rearrangements with V and J called. Such tables lack part of the clones; where checked against another copy, unresolved V genes explain under half of the gap, and the rest is unexplained. Clone size and V and J calls were adopted from that table, with D and trimming inferred from the DNA. This sample gives fewer than 350,000 clones in total; about 88% of them show up just once. The ten top clones hold approximately 9.8% of the sample.

In the prospective study, participants were roughly 18 to 100 years old, resided in 24 geographic areas of the United States, and were enrolled through a virtual design. In the prospective study, cohorts were assigned on the basis of participant-reported clinical history obtained from a screening survey and a study questionnaire. Recovered participants in ImmuneRACE Cohort 3 were defined by two consecutive negative NP/OP PCR tests, clearance by a healthcare professional, or resolution of symptoms. In the prospective study, mobile phlebotomists collected whole blood, serum and a nasopharyngeal or oropharyngeal swab from each participant. Additional blood draws and questionnaires over a 2-month period could optionally be provided by prospective study participants. Before DNA extraction, prospective study blood samples were shipped either frozen or at room temperature.

The chain is made from TRBV9 and TRBJ1-6; possibly the D gene is TRBD1, per 5 matching bases. This TCR came from a woman in her thirties or forties who had recovered from COVID-19. Source material: PBMCs or T cells enriched from blood (not recorded which). This receptor carries the CDR3 CASSLGGSPLHF. The DNA reads TGTGCCAGCAGCCTGGGGGGGTCACCCCTCCACTTT.